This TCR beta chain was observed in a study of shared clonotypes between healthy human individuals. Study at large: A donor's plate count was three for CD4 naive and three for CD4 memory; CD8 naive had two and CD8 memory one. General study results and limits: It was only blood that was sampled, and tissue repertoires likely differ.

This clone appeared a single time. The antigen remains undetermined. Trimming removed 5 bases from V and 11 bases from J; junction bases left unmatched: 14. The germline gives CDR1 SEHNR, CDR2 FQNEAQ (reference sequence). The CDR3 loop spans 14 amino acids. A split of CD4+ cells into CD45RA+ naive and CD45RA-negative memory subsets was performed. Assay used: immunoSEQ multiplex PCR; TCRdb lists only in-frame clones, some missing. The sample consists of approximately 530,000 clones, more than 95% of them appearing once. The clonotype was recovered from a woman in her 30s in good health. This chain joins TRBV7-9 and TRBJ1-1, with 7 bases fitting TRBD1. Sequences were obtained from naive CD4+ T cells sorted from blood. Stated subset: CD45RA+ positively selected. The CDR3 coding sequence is TGTGCCAGCAGCGCCCCTTTTATGAGGGGGCAGGCTTTCTTT. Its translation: CASSAPFMRGQAFF.